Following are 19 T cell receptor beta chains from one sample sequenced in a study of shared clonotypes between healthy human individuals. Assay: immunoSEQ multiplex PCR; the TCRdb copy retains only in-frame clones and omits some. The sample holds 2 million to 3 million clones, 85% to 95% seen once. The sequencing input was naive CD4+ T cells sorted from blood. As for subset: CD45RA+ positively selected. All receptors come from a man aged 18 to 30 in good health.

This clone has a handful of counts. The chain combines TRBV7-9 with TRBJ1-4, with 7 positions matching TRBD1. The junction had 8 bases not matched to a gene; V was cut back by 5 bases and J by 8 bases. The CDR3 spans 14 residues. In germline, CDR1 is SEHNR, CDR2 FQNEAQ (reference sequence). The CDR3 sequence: CASSPTGPWEKLFF. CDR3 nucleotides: TGTGCCAGCAGCCCGACAGGGCCGTGGGAAAAACTGTTTTTT.

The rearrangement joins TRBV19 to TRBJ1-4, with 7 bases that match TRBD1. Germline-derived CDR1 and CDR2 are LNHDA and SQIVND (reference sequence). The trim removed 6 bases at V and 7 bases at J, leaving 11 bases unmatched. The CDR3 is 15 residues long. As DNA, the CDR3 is TGTGCCAGTAGATACATCCCAGGGGGTTCTGAAAAACTGTTTTTT. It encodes CASRYIPGGSEKLFF. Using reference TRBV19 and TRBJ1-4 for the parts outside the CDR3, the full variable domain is DGGITQSPKYLFRKEGQNVTLSCEQNLNHDAMYWYRQDPGQGLRLIYYSQIVNDFQKGDIAEGYSVSREKKESFPLTVTSAQKNPTAFYLCASRYIPGGSEKLFFGSGTQLSVL.

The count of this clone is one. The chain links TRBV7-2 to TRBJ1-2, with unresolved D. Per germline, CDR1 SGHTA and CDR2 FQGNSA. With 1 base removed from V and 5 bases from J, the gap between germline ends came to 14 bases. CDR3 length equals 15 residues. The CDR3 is CASSLGTRAEYGYTF. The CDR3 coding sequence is TGTGCCAGCAGCTTAGGGACCCGGGCTGAGTATGGCTACACCTTC.

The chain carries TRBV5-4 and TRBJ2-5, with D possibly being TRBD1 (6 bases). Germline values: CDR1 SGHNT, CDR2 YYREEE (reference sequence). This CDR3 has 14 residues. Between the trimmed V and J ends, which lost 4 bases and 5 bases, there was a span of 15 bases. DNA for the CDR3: TGTGCCAGCAGCCCCGGGGACATCGGCGAGACCCAGTACTTC. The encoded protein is CASSPGDIGETQYF.

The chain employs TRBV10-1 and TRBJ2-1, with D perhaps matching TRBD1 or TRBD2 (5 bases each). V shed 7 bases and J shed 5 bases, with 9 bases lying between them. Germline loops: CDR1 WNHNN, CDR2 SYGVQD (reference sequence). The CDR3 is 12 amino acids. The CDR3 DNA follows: TGCGCCAGCAAAGGGGACCACAATGAGCAGTTCTTC. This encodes CASKGDHNEQFF.

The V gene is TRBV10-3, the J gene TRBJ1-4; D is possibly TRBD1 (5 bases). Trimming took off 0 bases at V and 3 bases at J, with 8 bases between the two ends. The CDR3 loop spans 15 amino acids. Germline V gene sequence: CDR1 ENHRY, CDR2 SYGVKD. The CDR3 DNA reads TGTGCCATCAGTGAGTCGGTGACAGCTAATGAAAAACTGTTTTTT. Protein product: CAISESVTANEKLFF.

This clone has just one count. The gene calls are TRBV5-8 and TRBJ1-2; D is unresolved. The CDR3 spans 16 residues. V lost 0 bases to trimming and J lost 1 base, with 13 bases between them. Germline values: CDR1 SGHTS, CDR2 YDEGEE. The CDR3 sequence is CASSLAEERINYGYTF. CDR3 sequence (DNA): TGTGCCAGCAGCTTGGCCGAAGAACGGATTAACTATGGCTACACCTTC. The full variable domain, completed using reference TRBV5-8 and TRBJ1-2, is EAGVTQSPTHLIKTRGQQATLRCSPISGHTSVYWYQQALGLGLQFLLWYDEGEERNRGNFPPRFSGRQFPNYSSELNVNALELEDSALYLCASSLAEERINYGYTFGSGTRLTVV.

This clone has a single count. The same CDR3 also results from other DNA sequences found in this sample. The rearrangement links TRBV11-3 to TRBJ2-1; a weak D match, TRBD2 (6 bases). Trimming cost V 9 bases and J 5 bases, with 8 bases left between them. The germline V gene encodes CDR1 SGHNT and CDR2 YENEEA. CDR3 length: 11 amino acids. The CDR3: CASSSDNEQFF. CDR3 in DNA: TGTGCCAGTTCTAGCGACAATGAGCAGTTCTTC.

The CDR3 region is CASRSLSGNYGYTF. The CDR3 DNA reads TGTGCCAGTAGATCTCTGTCGGGGAACTATGGCTACACCTTC. The rearrangement links TRBV19 to TRBJ1-2; D gene uncertain. Germline V gene lookup returns CDR1 LNHDA and CDR2 SQIVND (reference sequence). This CDR3 has 14 amino acids. V lost 6 bases, J lost 2 bases, and 13 bases lay in between.

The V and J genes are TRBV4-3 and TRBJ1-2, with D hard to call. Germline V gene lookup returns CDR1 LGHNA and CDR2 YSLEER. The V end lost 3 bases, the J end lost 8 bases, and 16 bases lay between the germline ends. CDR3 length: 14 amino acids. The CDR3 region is CASSQVLGGRGYTF. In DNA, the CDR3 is TGCGCCAGCAGCCAGGTCTTGGGTGGCCGGGGCTACACCTTC.

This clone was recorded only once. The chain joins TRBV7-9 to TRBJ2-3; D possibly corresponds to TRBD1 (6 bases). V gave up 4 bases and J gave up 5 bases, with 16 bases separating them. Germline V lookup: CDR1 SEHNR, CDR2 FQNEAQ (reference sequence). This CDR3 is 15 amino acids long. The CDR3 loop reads CASSSLGRGLDTQYF. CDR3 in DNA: TGTGCCAGCAGCTCCCTGGGCAGGGGCTTAGATACGCAGTATTTT.

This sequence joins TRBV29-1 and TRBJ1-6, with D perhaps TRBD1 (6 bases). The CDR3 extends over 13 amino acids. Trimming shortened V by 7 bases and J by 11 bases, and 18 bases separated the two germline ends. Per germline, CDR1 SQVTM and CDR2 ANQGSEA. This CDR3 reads CSARKGVRPPLHF. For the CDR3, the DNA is TGCAGCGCTAGAAAGGGGGTAAGACCACCCCTCCACTTT. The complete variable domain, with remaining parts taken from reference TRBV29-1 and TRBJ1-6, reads SAVISQKPSRDICQRGTSLTIQCQVDSQVTMMFWYRQQPGQSLTLIATANQGSEATYESGFVIDKFPISRPNLTFSTLTVSNMSPEDSSIYLCSARKGVRPPLHFGNGTRLTVT.

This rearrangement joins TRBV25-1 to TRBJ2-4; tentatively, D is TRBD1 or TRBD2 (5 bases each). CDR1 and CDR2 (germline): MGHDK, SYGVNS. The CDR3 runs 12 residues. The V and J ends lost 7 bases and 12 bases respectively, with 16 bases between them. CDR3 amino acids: CASTTDGAPQYF. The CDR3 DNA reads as TGTGCCAGCACAACGGACGGGGCCCCTCAGTACTTC.

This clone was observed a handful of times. This CDR3 is CAISEKSANTEAFF. The CDR3 DNA reads as TGTGCCATCAGTGAAAAGTCGGCGAACACTGAAGCTTTCTTT. The chain carries TRBV10-3 and TRBJ1-1, with no clear D. V dropped 3 bases and J dropped 1 base, with 9 bases sitting between them. Per the germline V gene, CDR1 is ENHRY and CDR2 is SYGVKD. CDR3 length equals 14 residues.

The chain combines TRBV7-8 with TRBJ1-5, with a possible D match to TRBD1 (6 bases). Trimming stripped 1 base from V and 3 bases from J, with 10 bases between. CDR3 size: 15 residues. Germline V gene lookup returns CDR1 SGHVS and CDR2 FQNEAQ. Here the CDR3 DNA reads TGTGCCAGCAGCTTAGAAGGACAGATCAATCAGCCCCAGCATTTT. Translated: CASSLEGQINQPQHF.

CDR3 region: CASMSPLNEKLFF. DNA for the CDR3: TGTGCCAGCATGAGTCCCCTGAATGAAAAACTGTTTTTT. V usage is TRBV28 and J usage is TRBJ1-4, with D unclear. V lost 7 bases, J lost 5 bases, and 11 bases lay in between. The CDR3 sequence is 13 residues long. Germline CDR1 and CDR2: MDHEN and SYDVKM.

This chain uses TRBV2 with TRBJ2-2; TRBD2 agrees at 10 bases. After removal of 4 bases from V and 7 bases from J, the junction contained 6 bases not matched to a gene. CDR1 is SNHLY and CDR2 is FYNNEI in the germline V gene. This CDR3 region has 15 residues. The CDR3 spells CASSVLAGAIGELFF. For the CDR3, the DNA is TGTGCCAGCAGTGTGCTAGCGGGAGCGATCGGGGAGCTGTTTTTT. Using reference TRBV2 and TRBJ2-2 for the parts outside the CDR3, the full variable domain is EPEVTQTPSHQVTQMGQEVILRCVPISNHLYFYWYRQILGQKVEFLVSFYNNEISEKSEIFDDQFSVERPDGSNFTLKIRSTKLEDSAMYFCASSVLAGAIGELFFGEGSRLTVL.

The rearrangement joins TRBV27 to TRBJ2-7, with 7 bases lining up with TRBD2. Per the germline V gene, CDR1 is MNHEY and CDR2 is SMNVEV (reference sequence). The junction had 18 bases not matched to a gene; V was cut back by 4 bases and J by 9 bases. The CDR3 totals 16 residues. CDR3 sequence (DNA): TGTGCCAGCAGTTCCCCCGGGACTAACATAGTGGCATGGCAGTACTTC. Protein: CASSSPGTNIVAWQYF.

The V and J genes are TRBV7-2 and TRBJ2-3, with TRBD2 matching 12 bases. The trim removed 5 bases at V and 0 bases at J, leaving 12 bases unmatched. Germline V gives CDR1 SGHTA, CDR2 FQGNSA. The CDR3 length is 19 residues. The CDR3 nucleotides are TGTGCCAGCAGCGCGGGACTAGCGGGCACCCAAGCTAGCACAGATACGCAGTATTTT. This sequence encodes CASSAGLAGTQASTDTQYF.